The rows below give T cell receptor beta chains drawn from one sample of a study of OX40 agonist ivuxolimab in advanced cancers. Clones were sequenced by immunoSEQ multiplex PCR, and TCRdb holds only the in-frame ones, with some missing. The table lists about 73,000 clones, approximately 83% of them singletons, with under 0.75% in the top ten. Source: CD4+ or CD8+ T cells sorted from blood, taken in a trial of the OX40 agonist ivuxolimab. The receptors stem from an adult with an advanced solid tumor such as melanoma, head and neck, liver or kidney cancer. Each CDR3 is given with its conserved first and last residue. Fields, in order: J gene, V gene, D gene, clone size, CDR3 protein, CDR3 DNA. A D gene is named only where the DNA matches it firmly. Size values are once, few and many counts, or a class for expanded clones, and some rows have none.

TRBJ1-1	TRBV5-1	-	-	CASSLGGAGNTEAFF	TGCGCCAGCAGCTTGGGAGGGGCGGGGAACACTGAAGCTTTCTTT
TRBJ1-1	TRBV18	-	-	CASSPQGGRVTEAFF	TGTGCCAGCTCACCACAGGGGGGGCGAGTCACTGAAGCTTTCTTT
TRBJ2-5	TRBV10-1	-	once	CASRKTFAQETQYF	TGCGCCAGCAGGAAGACATTTGCCCAAGAGACCCAGTACTTC
TRBJ1-2	TRBV4-2	TRBD1	-	CASSQGTGTYGYTF	TGTGCCAGCAGCCAAGGGACAGGTACCTATGGCTACACCTTC
TRBJ2-2	TRBV18	TRBD2	once	CASSPRGSGGTGELFF	TGTGCCAGCTCACCACGCGGGTCGGGAGGCACCGGGGAGCTGTTTTTT
TRBJ1-4	TRBV4-3	-	few	CASSQDTGVREKLFF	TGCGCCAGCAGCCAAGATACTGGGGTCAGGGAAAAACTGTTTTTT
TRBJ1-6	TRBV5-6	-	-	CASSLGGIANSPLHF	TGTGCCAGCAGCTTGGGGGGGATAGCTAATTCACCCCTCCACTTT
TRBJ2-7	TRBV2	-	-	CASRDDGYEQYF	TGTGCCAGCAGAGACGACGGCTACGAGCAGTACTTC
TRBJ2-3	TRBV7-8	-	-	CASTSQTRGTDTQYF	TGTGCCAGCACCTCCCAGACCCGGGGCACAGATACGCAGTATTTT
TRBJ2-5	TRBV7-9	-	-	CASSTSTRQETQYF	TGTGCCAGCAGCACATCGACCCGCCAAGAGACCCAGTACTTC
TRBJ1-1	TRBV27	-	-	CASSYNRIANTEAFF	TGTGCCAGCAGTTACAACAGGATAGCGAACACTGAAGCTTTCTTT
TRBJ2-3	TRBV9	TRBD2	-	CASSPGLAGAFTDTQYF	TGTGCCAGCAGCCCGGGACTAGCGGGGGCGTTCACAGATACGCAGTATTTT
TRBJ1-6	TRBV7-9	-	-	CASSLKSRGGGALHF	TGTGCCAGCAGTCTAAAATCGAGGGGAGGGGGGGCCCTCCACTTT
TRBJ2-7	TRBV30	TRBD1	once	CAWSATSGTGERWAYEQYF	TGTGCCTGGAGTGCCACCTCCGGGACAGGGGAAAGGTGGGCCTACGAGCAGTACTTC
TRBJ1-5	TRBV7-6	TRBD1	-	CASSLGGQGNQPQHF	TGTGCCAGCAGCTTAGGAGGACAGGGGAATCAGCCCCAGCATTTT
TRBJ2-5	TRBV11-2	TRBD2	-	CASSFLGGIFQETQYF	TGTGCCAGCAGCTTTCTGGGAGGGATATTCCAAGAGACCCAGTACTTC
TRBJ1-4	TRBV6-6	TRBD1	-	CASRPGQGGEKLFF	TGTGCCAGCAGACCCGGACAGGGAGGTGAAAAACTGTTTTTT
TRBJ2-7	TRBV27	-	-	CASSLLGQGNEQYF	TGTGCCAGCAGTTTACTTGGTCAGGGTAACGAGCAGTACTTC
TRBJ2-5	TRBV9	-	-	CASSTPWGGPGETQYF	TGTGCCAGCAGCACCCCCTGGGGGGGGCCGGGGGAGACCCAGTACTTC
TRBJ2-7	TRBV7-9	TRBD1	-	CASSFGTAPYEQYF	TGTGCCAGCAGCTTCGGGACAGCCCCCTACGAGCAGTACTTC
TRBJ1-2	TRBV6-5	-	-	CASSPTGAGGYTF	TGTGCCAGCAGCCCAACGGGGGCGGGTGGCTACACCTTC
TRBJ1-1	TRBV7-9	TRBD1	-	CASSPETGGNTEAFF	TGTGCCAGCAGCCCAGAAACAGGGGGGAACACTGAAGCTTTCTTT
TRBJ1-6	TRBV7-9	-	-	CASSPPRWQGYSPLHF	TGTGCCAGCAGTCCCCCCCGGTGGCAGGGCTATTCACCCCTCCACTTT
TRBJ1-1	TRBV29-1	-	-	CSVQNTEAFF	TGCAGCGTCCAGAACACTGAAGCTTTCTTT
TRBJ1-3	TRBV7-9	-	-	CASSPRLAADSGNTIYF	TGTGCCAGCAGCCCTCGACTCGCGGCAGACTCTGGAAACACCATATATTTT
TRBJ1-1	TRBV5-1	-	-	CASSSGHWNTEAFF	TGCGCCAGCAGCTCGGGACACTGGAACACTGAAGCTTTCTTT
TRBJ2-1	TRBV5-1	-	-	CASRVQGSSYNEQFF	TGCGCCAGCAGGGTGCAGGGTAGCTCCTACAATGAGCAGTTCTTC
TRBJ1-1	TRBV6-1	TRBD1	few	CASSDWDRANTEAFF	TGTGCCAGCAGTGACTGGGACAGGGCGAACACTGAAGCTTTCTTT
TRBJ2-1	TRBV6-6	TRBD2	-	CASRASGGAHNEQFF	TGTGCCAGCAGGGCTAGCGGGGGGGCCCACAATGAGCAGTTCTTC
TRBJ2-1	TRBV11-2	TRBD1	few	CASSLVVRGLPHEQFF	TGTGCCAGCAGCTTAGTGGTCAGGGGGCTCCCCCATGAGCAGTTCTTC
TRBJ1-4	TRBV6-1	-	-	CASSEPGRDEKLFF	TGTGCCAGCAGTGAACCCGGGCGCGATGAAAAACTGTTTTTT
TRBJ1-1	TRBV9	-	-	CASSPRDGRETEAFF	TGTGCCAGCAGCCCCCGGGACGGGAGAGAAACTGAAGCTTTCTTT
TRBJ2-7	TRBV6-5	TRBD2	-	CASSLAGAHSYEQYF	TGTGCCAGCAGCCTAGCGGGGGCCCATTCCTACGAGCAGTACTTC
TRBJ1-4	TRBV19	-	-	CASSITPLTNEKLFF	TGTGCCAGTAGTATTACCCCGCTAACTAATGAAAAACTGTTTTTT
TRBJ1-1	TRBV11-2	-	once	CASSLVGVTEAFF	TGTGCCAGCAGCTTAGTAGGGGTTACTGAAGCTTTCTTT
TRBJ2-7	TRBV7-7	TRBD2	-	CASSLAGSYEQYF	TGTGCTAGCAGCTTAGCGGGTTCCTACGAGCAGTACTTC
TRBJ1-4	TRBV30	-	-	CAWSAPWTNEKLFF	TGTGCCTGGAGTGCCCCCTGGACGAATGAAAAACTGTTTTTT
TRBJ2-6	TRBV5-4	-	-	CASSLAALTPGANVLTF	TGTGCCAGCAGCTTGGCTGCCTTGACTCCAGGGGCCAACGTCCTGACTTTC
TRBJ1-5	TRBV5-8	TRBD1	-	CASRDRTQSNQPQHF	TGTGCCAGCAGGGACAGGACCCAGTCAAATCAGCCCCAGCATTTT
TRBJ1-5	TRBV6-1	-	-	CASRGAGNQPQHF	TGTGCCAGCAGGGGGGCGGGGAATCAGCCCCAGCATTTT
TRBJ1-3	TRBV7-2	-	-	CASSQFSRGISGNTIYF	TGTGCCAGCAGCCAATTCTCACGGGGCATCTCTGGAAACACCATATATTTT
TRBJ2-7	TRBV13	-	-	CASSLSSRATDEQYF	TGTGCCAGCAGCTTGAGTAGCAGGGCGACTGACGAGCAGTACTTC
TRBJ2-7	TRBV10-3	-	-	CAISDSNRDPSEQYF	TGTGCCATCAGTGATTCCAACCGGGACCCCAGCGAGCAGTACTTC
TRBJ2-5	TRBV7-2	-	-	CASSLVGLALQETQYF	TGTGCCAGCAGCTTAGTTGGCCTAGCGTTACAAGAGACCCAGTACTTC
TRBJ1-2	TRBV5-4	-	-	CASSLKGVSYGYTF	TGTGCCAGCAGCTTAAAGGGAGTCTCTTATGGCTACACCTTC